The 15 T cell receptor beta chains presented below share a single source sample, sequenced in a study of CD8 T cells in ankylosing spondylitis. TCRdb redid the calling of the 5' RACE reads with MiXCR, one entry per CDR3 protein. The repertoire holds about 340,000 distinct CDR3 sequences, with approximately 22% as singletons. Specimen: blood, either unsorted or a sorted T cell fraction (not recorded which). These receptor sequences come from a male donor with ankylosing spondylitis or in good health (not recorded which).

In this sample, this clonotype turned up a few times. The genes are TRBV28 and TRBJ2-7; 9 nucleotides align to TRBD1. This CDR3 comprises 15 residues. V lost 7 bases and J lost 5; bases outside the gene matches: 12. Germline assignment: CDR1 MDHEN and CDR2 SYDVKM. The CDR3: CASISRDRELDEQYF. The CDR3 DNA is TGTGCCAGCATTTCGCGGGACAGGGAACTGGACGAGCAGTACTTC.

V gene TRBV5-1 combines with J gene TRBJ2-5; the D gene is possibly TRBD1 (6 bases). This CDR3 contains 16 residues. V gave up 2 bases and J gave up 0 bases, with 14 bases separating them. Per germline, CDR1 SGHRS and CDR2 YFSETQ. CDR3 coding DNA: TGCGCCAGCAGCTTCCACCGGGACACCAACCAAGAGACCCAGTACTTC. Its translation: CASSFHRDTNQETQYF.

CDR3 nucleotides: TGCGCCAGCAGTGATGGGGTGGAAGAGACCCAGTACTTC. This encodes CASSDGVEETQYF. V usage is TRBV10-1 and J usage is TRBJ2-5; D ambiguous. The V end lost 3 bases, the J end lost 3 bases, and 8 bases lay between the germline ends. Germline assignment: CDR1 WNHNN and CDR2 SYGVQD (reference sequence). The CDR3 length is 13 residues.

The V and J genes are TRBV11-1 and TRBJ2-4, with 8 bases identical to TRBD2. Looked up from germline, CDR1 is SGHAT and CDR2 is FQDESV (reference sequence). V lost 6 bases and J lost 0; bases outside the gene matches: 13. CDR3 length: 18 residues. The chain's CDR3 is CASSGRLAGLLAKNIQYF. CDR3 nucleotide sequence: TGTGCCAGCAGTGGTAGGCTAGCGGGCTTACTAGCCAAAAACATTCAGTACTTC. The whole variable domain, remainder taken from reference TRBV11-1 and TRBJ2-4, is EAEVAQSPRYKITEKSQAVAFWCDPISGHATLYWYRQILGQGPELLVQFQDESVVDDSQLPKDRFSAERLKGVDSTLKIQPAELGDSAMYLCASSGRLAGLLAKNIQYFGAGTRLSVL.

The V gene is TRBV2, the J gene TRBJ1-1; 9 bases align to TRBD1. V lost 1 base and J lost 6; bases outside the gene matches: 3. This CDR3 comprises 14 residues. CDR1 and CDR2 from the germline V gene are SNHLY and FYNNEI. The CDR3 protein is CASSEVTGGPEAFF. In DNA, the CDR3 is TGTGCCAGCAGTGAAGTGACAGGGGGTCCTGAAGCTTTCTTT.

This clonotype showed up just a few times. The chain joins TRBV5-8 to TRBJ1-1; D unclear. This CDR3 contains 11 residues. Germline CDR1 reads SGHTS; CDR2 reads YDEGEE. Trimming stripped 4 bases from V and 11 bases from J, with 12 bases between. In DNA form, the CDR3 reads TGTGCCAGCAGCGAACACCCGAGGGCTTTCTTT. Amino acids: CASSEHPRAFF.

V and J are TRBV4-1 and TRBJ1-3; D is unclear. Trimming stripped 3 bases from V and 0 bases from J, with 9 bases between. The CDR3 is 15 residues long. Looked up from germline, CDR1 is MGHRA and CDR2 is YSYEKL. The chain's CDR3 is CASSQAVISGNTIYF. Here the CDR3 DNA reads TGCGCCAGCAGCCAGGCAGTGATCTCTGGAAACACCATATATTTT.

This chain uses TRBV10-2 with TRBJ1-5; possibly TRBD1 for D (5 bases). The CDR3 consists of 13 residues. CDR1 is WSHSY, CDR2 SAAADI, per germline. V lost 6 bases and J lost 5, with 11 bases in between. This CDR3 is CASRQQEDQPQHF. CDR3 DNA sequence: TGCGCCAGCAGACAACAGGAAGATCAGCCCCAGCATTTT.

This clonotype was detected ten times or more. The rearrangement links TRBV12-3 or TRBV12-4 to TRBJ2-5, with unresolved D. The CDR3 extends over 15 amino acids. V was cut by 5 bases and J by 3 bases, with 16 bases left in between. As DNA, the CDR3 is TGTGCCAGCAGTCCCACAACGGGTTGGGAAGAGACCCAGTACTTC. This gives the protein CASSPTTGWEETQYF.

The chain employs TRBV29-1 and TRBJ2-7; 8 nucleotides align to TRBD1. This CDR3 contains 18 residues. Germline values: CDR1 SQVTM, CDR2 ANQGSEA. With 3 bases clipped from V and 6 bases from J, the junction kept 22 bases outside the gene matches. CDR3 DNA: TGCAGCGTTGAGGGAATCAACGGGGGACAGGTTCCCCTTGGCGAGCAGTACTTC. Translation: CSVEGINGGQVPLGEQYF.

At least ten counts were recorded for this clonotype. This sequence joins TRBV12-3 or TRBV12-4 and TRBJ2-5, with 7 bases matching TRBD1. The CDR3 sequence is 14 residues long. The J segment lost 5 bases and the V segment lost 5 bases, leaving 8 bases of the junction unmatched. CDR3 coding DNA: TGTGCCAGCAGTCTCGGGACAGTGCGGGAGACCCAGTACTTC. Translated: CASSLGTVRETQYF.

The rearrangement joins TRBV29-1 to TRBJ2-3; 8 nucleotides match TRBD1. With V trimmed by 7 bases and J by 4 bases, 1 base remained unmatched. Looked up from germline, CDR1 is SQVTM and CDR2 is ANQGSEA. The CDR3 spans 11 residues. In DNA, the CDR3 is TGCAGCGGACAGGGGTCAGATACGCAGTATTTT. The encoded protein is CSGQGSDTQYF.

The CDR3 spells CSALWGNEAFF. The DNA of the CDR3 is TGCAGTGCTTTGTGGGGGAACGAAGCTTTCTTT. The chain carries TRBV20-1 and TRBJ1-1; D is perhaps TRBD1 (5 bases). Trimming removed 5 bases from V and 8 bases from J, with 12 bases in between. In germline, CDR1 is DFQATT, CDR2 SNEGSKA (reference sequence). CDR3 size: 11 residues.

This clonotype was observed a few times. V gene TRBV2 combines with J gene TRBJ2-3; no clear D gene. The V gene's germline CDR1 is SNHLY and CDR2 FYNNEI. V lost 8 bases to trimming and J lost 6 bases, with 9 bases between them. This CDR3 contains 11 residues. The CDR3 nucleotides are TGTGCCAGCCGGTCCCTGGATACGCAGTATTTT. Its protein product is CASRSLDTQYF.

The CDR3 sequence is CSARDYMNTGELFF. CDR3 nucleotides: TGCAGTGCTAGAGATTACATGAACACCGGGGAGCTGTTTTTT. V gene TRBV20-1 combines with J gene TRBJ2-2; D not certain. This CDR3 region has 14 residues. V was trimmed by 0 bases and J by 1 base, leaving 6 bases between them. Looked up from germline, CDR1 is DFQATT and CDR2 is SNEGSKA (reference sequence).